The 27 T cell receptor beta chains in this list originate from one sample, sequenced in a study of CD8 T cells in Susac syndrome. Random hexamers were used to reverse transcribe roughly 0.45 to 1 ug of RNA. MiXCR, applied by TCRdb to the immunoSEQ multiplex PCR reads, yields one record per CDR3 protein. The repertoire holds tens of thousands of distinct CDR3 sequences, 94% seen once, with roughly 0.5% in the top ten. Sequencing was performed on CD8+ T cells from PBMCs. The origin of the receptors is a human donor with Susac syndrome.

The CDR3 DNA reads as TGTGCCAGCAGCCCCTCGAACACAGATACGCAGTATTTT. Protein product: CASSPSNTDTQYF. This chain uses TRBV9 with TRBJ2-3; no definite D call. CDR1 is SGDLS and CDR2 is YYNGEE in the germline V gene. The germline V and J ends were trimmed by 4 bases and 2 bases, with 8 bases remaining between them. The CDR3 covers 13 residues.

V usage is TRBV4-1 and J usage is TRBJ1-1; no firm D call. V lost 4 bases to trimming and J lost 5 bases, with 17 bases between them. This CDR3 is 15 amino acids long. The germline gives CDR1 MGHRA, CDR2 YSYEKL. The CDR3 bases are TGCGCCAGCAGCCTTCCTGATGGCGGGTGGACTGAAGCTTTCTTT. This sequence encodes CASSLPDGGWTEAFF.

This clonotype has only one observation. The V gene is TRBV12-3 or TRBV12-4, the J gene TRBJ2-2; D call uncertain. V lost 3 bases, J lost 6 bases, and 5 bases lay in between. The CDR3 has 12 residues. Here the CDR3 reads CASSLSPGELFF. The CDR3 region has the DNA TGTGCCAGCAGTTTGAGTCCCGGGGAGCTGTTTTTT.

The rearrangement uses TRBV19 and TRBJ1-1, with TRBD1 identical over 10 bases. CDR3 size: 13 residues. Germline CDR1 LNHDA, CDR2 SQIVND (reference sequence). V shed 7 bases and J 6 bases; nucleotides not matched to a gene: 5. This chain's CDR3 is CASTRDRGPEAFF. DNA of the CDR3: TGTGCCAGTACCCGGGACAGGGGTCCTGAAGCTTTCTTT.

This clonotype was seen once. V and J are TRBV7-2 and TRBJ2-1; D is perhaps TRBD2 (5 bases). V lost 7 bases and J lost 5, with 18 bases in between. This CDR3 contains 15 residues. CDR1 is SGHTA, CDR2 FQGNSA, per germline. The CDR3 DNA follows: TGTGCCAGCACCTCCACGGGGTGGCTAGACAATGAGCAGTTCTTC. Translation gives CASTSTGWLDNEQFF.

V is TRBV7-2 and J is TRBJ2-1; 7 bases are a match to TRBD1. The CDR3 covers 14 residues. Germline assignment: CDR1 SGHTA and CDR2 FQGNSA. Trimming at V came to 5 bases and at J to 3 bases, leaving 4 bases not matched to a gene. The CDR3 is CASSPRQGYNEQFF. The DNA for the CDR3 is TGTGCCAGCAGCCCACGACAGGGCTACAATGAGCAGTTCTTC.

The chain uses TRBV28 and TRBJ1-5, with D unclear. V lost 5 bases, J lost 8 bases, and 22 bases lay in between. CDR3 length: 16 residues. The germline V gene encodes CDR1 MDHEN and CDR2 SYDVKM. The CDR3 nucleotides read TGTGCCAGCAGTCTCATGCCGAACAGCCCTGGGGAGCCCCAGCATTTT. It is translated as CASSLMPNSPGEPQHF. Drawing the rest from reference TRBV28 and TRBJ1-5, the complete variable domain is DVKVTQSSRYLVKRTGEKVFLECVQDMDHENMFWYRQDPGLGLRLIYFSYDVKMKEKGDIPEGYSVSREKKERFSLILESASTNQTSMYLCASSLMPNSPGEPQHFGDGTRLSIL.

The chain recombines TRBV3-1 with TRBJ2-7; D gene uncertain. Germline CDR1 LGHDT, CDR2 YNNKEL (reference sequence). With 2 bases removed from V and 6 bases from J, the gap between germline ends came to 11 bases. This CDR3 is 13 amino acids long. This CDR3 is CASSQWEAPEQYF. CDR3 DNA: TGTGCCAGCAGCCAATGGGAAGCTCCCGAGCAGTACTTC.

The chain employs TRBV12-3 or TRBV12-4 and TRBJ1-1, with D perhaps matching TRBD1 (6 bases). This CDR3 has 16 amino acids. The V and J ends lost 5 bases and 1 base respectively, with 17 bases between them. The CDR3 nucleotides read TGTGCCAGCAGTCCAAGCCCGGGACATGCGAACACTGAAGCTTTCTTT. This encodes CASSPSPGHANTEAFF.

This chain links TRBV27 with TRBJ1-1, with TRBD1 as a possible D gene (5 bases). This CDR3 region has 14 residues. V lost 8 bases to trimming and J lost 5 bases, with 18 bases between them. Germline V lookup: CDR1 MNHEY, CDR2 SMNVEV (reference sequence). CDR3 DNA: TGTGCCAGCGGACAAGGGGTCGGTCGGACTGAAGCTTTCTTT. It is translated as CASGQGVGRTEAFF.

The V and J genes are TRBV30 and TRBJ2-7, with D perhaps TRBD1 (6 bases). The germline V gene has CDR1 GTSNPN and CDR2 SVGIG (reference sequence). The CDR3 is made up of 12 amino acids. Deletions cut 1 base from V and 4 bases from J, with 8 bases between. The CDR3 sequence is CAWSGGGYEQYF. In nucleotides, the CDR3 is TGTGCCTGGAGTGGAGGGGGATACGAGCAGTACTTC. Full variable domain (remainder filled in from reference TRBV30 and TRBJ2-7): SQTIHQWPATLVQPVGSPLSLECTVEGTSNPNLYWYRQAAGRGLQLLFYSVGIGQISSEVPQNLSASRPQDRQFILSSKKLLLSDSGFYLCAWSGGGYEQYFGPGTRLTVT.

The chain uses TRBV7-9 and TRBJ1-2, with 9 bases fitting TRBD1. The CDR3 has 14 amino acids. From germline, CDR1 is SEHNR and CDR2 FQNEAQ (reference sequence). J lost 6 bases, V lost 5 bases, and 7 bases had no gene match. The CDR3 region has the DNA TGTGCCAGCAGCCCAGAGGGACAGGGAAATGGCTACACCTTC. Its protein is CASSPEGQGNGYTF.

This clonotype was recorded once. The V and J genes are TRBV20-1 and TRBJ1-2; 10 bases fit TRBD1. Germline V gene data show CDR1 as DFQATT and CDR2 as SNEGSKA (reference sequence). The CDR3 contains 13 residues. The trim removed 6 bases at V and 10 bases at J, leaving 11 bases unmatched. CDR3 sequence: CSARPPGQGYYTF. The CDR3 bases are TGCAGTGCGAGACCGCCGGGACAGGGGTACTACACCTTC.

The CDR3 spells CASSSNYGYTF. The CDR3 nucleotides are TGTGCCAGCAGTTCTAACTATGGCTACACCTTC. V and J are TRBV6-5 and TRBJ1-2; no clear D. V gave up 4 bases and J gave up 0 bases, with 0 bases separating them. Germline CDR1 and CDR2: MNHEY and SVGAGI. The CDR3 contains 11 residues.

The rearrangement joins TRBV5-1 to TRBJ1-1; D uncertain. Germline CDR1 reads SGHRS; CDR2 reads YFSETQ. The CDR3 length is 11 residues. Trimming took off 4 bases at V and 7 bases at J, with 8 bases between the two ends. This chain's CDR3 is CASSLDGEAFF. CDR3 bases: TGCGCCAGCAGCCTGGACGGTGAAGCTTTCTTT.

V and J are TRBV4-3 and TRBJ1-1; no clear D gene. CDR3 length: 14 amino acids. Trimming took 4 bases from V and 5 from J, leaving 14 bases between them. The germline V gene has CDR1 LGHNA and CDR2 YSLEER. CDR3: CASSPQVPVTEAFF. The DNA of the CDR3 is TGCGCCAGCAGCCCCCAAGTGCCGGTTACTGAAGCTTTCTTT.

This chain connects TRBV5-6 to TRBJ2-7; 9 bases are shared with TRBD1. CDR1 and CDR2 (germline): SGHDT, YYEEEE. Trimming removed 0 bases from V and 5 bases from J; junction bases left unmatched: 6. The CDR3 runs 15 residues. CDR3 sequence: CASSLEGTGINEQYF. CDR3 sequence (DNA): TGTGCCAGCAGCTTGGAGGGGACAGGGATCAACGAGCAGTACTTC.

Here the CDR3 reads CASSSRDFTDTQYF. CDR3 in DNA: TGTGCCAGCAGCTCCAGGGATTTCACAGATACGCAGTATTTT. This chain connects TRBV13 to TRBJ2-3; D possibly corresponds to TRBD1 (5 bases). The CDR3 loop spans 14 amino acids. Trimming took off 4 bases at V and 2 bases at J, with 10 bases between the two ends. The germline V gene encodes CDR1 PRHDT and CDR2 FYEKMQ (reference sequence).

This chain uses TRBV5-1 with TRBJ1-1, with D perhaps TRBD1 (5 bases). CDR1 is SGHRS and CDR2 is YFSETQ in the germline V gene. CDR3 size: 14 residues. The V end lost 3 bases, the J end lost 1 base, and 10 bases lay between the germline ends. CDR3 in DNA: TGCGCCAGCAGCTCAACCGGGGCGAACACTGAAGCTTTCTTT. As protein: CASSSTGANTEAFF.

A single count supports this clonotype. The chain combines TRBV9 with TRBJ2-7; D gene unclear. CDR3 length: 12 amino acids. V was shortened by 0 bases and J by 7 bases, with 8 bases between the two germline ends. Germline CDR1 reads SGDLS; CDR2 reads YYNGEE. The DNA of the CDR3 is TGTGCCAGCAGCGTAGAAAGTCGGGAGCAGTACTTC. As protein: CASSVESREQYF.

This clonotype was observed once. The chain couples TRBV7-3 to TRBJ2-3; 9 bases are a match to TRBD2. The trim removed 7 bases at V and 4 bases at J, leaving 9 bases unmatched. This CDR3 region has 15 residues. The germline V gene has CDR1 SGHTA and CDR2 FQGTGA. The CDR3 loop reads CASTQGGGAADTQYF. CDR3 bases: TGTGCCAGCACCCAAGGCGGGGGGGCCGCAGATACGCAGTATTTT.

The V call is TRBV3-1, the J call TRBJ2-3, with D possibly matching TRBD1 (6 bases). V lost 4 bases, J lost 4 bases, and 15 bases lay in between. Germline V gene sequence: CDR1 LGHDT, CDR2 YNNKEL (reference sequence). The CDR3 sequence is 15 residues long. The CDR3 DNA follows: TGTGCCAGCAGCCCCCGGGGCAGGGGAGCAGATACGCAGTATTTT. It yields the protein CASSPRGRGADTQYF.

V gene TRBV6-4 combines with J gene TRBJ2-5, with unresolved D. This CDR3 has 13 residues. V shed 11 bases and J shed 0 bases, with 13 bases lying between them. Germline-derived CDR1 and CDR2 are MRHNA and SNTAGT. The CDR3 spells CAPPEIYQETQYF. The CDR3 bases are TGTGCCCCACCGGAGATATACCAAGAGACCCAGTACTTC.

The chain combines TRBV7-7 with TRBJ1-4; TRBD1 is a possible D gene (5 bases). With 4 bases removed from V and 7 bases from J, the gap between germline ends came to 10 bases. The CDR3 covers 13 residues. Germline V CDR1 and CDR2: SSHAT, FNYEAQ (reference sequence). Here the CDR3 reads CASSSGPREKLFF. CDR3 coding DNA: TGTGCCAGCAGCTCGGGACCCCGTGAAAAACTGTTTTTT.

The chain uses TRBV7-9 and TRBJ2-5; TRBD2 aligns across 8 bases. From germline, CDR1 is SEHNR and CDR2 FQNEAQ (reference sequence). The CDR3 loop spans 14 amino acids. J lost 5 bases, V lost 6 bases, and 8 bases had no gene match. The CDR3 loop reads CASRNGGDGETQYF. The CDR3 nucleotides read TGTGCCAGCAGAAACGGGGGGGATGGGGAGACCCAGTACTTC.

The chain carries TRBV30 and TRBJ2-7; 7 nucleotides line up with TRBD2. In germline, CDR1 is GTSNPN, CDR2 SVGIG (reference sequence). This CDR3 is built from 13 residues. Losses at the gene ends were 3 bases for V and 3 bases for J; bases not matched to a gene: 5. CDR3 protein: CAWRTGDYYEQYF. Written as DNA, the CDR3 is TGTGCCTGGAGAACGGGGGACTACTACGAGCAGTACTTC.

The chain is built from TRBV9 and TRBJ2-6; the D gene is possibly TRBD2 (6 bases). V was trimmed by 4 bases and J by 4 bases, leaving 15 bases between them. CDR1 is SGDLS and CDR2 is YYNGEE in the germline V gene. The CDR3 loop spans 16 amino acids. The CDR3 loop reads CASSPSEVPGANVLTF. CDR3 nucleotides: TGTGCCAGCAGCCCTAGCGAGGTCCCCGGGGCCAACGTCCTGACTTTC.